This TCR beta chain was sequenced during a study of blood T cell repertoires in COVID-19. TCRdb's table, derived via immunoSEQ multiplex PCR, lists solely in-frame clones and lacks some. The data hold more than 450,000 clones, with around 87% observed a single time. CDR3 length: 14 residues. The germline V gene encodes CDR1 SQVTM and CDR2 ANQGSEA. Trimming cost V 6 bases and J 2 bases, with 17 bases left between them. The chain joins TRBV29-1 to TRBJ2-7, with TRBD1 as a possible D gene (6 bases). The sequencing sample was made of PBMCs or T cells enriched from blood (not recorded which). The receptor was derived from a young woman who had recovered from COVID-19. The CDR3 region has the DNA TGCAGCGTGCACGACCTACAGGGTCCCTACGAGCAGTACTTC. It encodes CSVHDLQGPYEQYF.